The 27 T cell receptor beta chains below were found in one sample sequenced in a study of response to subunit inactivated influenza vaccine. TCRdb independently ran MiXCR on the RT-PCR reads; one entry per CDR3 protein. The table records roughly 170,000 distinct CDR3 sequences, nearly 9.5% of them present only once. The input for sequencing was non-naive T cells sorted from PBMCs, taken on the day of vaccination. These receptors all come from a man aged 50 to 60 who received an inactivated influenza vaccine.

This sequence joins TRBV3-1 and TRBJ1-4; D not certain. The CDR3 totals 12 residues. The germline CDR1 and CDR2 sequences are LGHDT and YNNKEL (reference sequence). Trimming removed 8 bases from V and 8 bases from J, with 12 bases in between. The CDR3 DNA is TGTGCCAGCTGGCAGGCCGGCGAAAAACTGTTTTTT. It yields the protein CASWQAGEKLFF.

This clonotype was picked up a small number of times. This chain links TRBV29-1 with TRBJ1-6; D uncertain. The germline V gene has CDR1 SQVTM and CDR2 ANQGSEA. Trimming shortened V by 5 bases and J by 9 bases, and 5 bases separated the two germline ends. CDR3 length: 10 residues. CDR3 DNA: TGCAGCGTTTCGCGTTCACCCCTCCACTTT. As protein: CSVSRSPLHF. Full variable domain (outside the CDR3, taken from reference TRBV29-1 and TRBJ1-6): SAVISQKPSRDICQRGTSLTIQCQVDSQVTMMFWYRQQPGQSLTLIATANQGSEATYESGFVIDKFPISRPNLTFSTLTVSNMSPEDSSIYLCSVSRSPLHFGNGTRLTVT.

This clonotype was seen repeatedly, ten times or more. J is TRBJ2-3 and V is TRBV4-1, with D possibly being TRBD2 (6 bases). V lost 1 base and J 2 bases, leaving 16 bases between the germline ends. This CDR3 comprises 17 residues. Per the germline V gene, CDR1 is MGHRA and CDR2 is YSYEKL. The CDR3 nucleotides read TGCGCCAGCAGCCAAGGATTTGGTCTAGCGCTCACAGATACGCAGTATTTT. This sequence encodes CASSQGFGLALTDTQYF.

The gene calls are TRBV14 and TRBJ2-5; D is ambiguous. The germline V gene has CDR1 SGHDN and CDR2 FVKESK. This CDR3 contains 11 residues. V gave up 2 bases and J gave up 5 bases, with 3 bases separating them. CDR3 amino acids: CASSQTETQYF. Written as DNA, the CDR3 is TGTGCCAGCAGCCAAACCGAGACCCAGTACTTC.

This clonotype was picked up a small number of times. CDR3: CASTRLTGSEQYF. As DNA, the CDR3 is TGTGCCAGCACCCGTTTGACAGGTAGCGAGCAGTACTTC. The rearrangement joins TRBV2 to TRBJ2-7; possibly TRBD1 for D (6 bases). The length of the CDR3 is 13 residues. CDR1 and CDR2 (germline): SNHLY, FYNNEI. V lost 7 bases and J lost 6, with 16 bases in between.

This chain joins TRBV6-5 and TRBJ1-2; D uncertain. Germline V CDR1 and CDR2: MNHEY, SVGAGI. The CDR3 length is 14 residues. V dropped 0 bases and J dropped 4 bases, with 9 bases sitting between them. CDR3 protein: CASSYSLRSYGYTF. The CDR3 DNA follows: TGTGCCAGCAGTTACTCTCTCCGGTCCTATGGCTACACCTTC.

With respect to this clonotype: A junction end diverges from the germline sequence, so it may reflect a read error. The CDR3 sequence is CSVGTNYEQHF. Here the CDR3 DNA reads TGCAGCGTTGGTACAAACTACGAGCAGCATTTC. The genes are TRBV29-1 and TRBJ2-7; D call uncertain. CDR3 length: 11 amino acids. Germline CDR1 is SQVTM and CDR2 is ANQGSEA.

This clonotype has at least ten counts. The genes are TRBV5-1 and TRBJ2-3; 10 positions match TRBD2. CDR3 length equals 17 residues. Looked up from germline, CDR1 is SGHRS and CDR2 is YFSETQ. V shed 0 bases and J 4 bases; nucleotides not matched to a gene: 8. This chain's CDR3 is CASSLDPSGSSPDTQYF. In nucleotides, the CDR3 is TGCGCCAGCAGCTTGGACCCTAGCGGGAGTAGCCCAGATACGCAGTATTTT.

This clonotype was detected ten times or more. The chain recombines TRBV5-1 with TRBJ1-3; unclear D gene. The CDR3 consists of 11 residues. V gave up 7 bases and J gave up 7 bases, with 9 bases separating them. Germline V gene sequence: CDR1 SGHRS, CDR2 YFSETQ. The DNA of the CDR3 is TGCGCCAGCCGGTTTAGGAACACCATATATTTT. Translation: CASRFRNTIYF.

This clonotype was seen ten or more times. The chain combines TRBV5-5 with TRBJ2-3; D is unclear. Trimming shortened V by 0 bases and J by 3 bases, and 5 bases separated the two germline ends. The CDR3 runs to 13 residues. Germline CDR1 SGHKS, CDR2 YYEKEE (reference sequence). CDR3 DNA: TGTGCCAGCAGCTTGGAGGCGACAGATACGCAGTATTTT. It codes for CASSLEATDTQYF.

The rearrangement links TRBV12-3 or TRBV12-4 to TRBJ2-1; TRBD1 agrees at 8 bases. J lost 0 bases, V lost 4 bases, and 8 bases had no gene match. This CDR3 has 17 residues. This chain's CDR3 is CASSSQGGPSSYNEQFF. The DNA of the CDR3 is TGTGCCAGCAGTTCACAGGGGGGCCCTAGCTCCTACAATGAGCAGTTCTTC.

In DNA form, the CDR3 reads TGCAGCGTTGCTGCGGGAGGGAACGAGCAGTACTTC. As protein: CSVAAGGNEQYF. The V call is TRBV29-1, the J call TRBJ2-7; TRBD2 aligns across 9 bases. This CDR3 has 12 residues. V shed 4 bases, J shed 5 bases, and the junction held 3 bases outside the gene matches. CDR1 is SQVTM, CDR2 ANQGSEA, per germline.

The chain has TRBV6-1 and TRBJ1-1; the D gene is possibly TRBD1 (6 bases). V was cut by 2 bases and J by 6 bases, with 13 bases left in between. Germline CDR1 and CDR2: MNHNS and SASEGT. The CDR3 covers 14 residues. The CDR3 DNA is TGTGCCAGCAGTGAACCGGGGGGGGCGTCTGAAGCTTTCTTT. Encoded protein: CASSEPGGASEAFF.

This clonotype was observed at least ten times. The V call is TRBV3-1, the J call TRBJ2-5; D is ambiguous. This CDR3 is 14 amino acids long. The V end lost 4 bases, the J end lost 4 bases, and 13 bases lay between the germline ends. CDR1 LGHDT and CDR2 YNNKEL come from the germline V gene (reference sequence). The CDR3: CASSPRIEGETQYF. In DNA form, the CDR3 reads TGTGCCAGCAGCCCCCGGATAGAAGGAGAGACCCAGTACTTC.

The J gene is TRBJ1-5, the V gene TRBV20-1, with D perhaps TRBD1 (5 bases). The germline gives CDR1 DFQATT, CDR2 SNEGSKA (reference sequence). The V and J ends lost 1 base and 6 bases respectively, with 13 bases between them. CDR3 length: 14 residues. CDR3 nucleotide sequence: TGCAGTGCTAGAGGGTTACAGGTGGCTCAGCCCCAGCATTTT. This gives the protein CSARGLQVAQPQHF.

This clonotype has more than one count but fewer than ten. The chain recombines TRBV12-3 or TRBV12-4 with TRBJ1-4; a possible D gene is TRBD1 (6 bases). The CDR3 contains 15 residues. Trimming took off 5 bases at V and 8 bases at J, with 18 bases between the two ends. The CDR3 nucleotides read TGTGCCAGCAGTAACTACAGGGAAGGTGGCGAAAAACTGTTTTTT. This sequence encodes CASSNYREGGEKLFF.

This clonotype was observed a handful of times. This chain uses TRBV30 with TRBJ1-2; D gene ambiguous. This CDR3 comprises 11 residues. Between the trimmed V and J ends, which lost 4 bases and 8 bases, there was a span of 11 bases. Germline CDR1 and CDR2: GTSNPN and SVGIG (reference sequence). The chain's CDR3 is CAWIRNQGYTF. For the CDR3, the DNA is TGTGCCTGGATCCGTAACCAGGGCTACACCTTC.

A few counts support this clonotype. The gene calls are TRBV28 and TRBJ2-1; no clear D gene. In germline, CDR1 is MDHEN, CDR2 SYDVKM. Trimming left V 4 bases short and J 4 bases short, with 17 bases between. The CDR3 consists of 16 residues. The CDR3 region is CASSSPGAHQYNEQFF. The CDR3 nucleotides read TGTGCCAGCAGTTCACCTGGTGCGCATCAGTACAATGAGCAGTTCTTC.

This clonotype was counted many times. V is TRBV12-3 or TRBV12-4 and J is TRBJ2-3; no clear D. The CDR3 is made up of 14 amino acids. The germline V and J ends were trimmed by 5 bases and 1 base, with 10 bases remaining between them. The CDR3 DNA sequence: TGTGCCAGCAGTCCTCATTTGCGCACAGATACGCAGTATTTT. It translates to CASSPHLRTDTQYF.

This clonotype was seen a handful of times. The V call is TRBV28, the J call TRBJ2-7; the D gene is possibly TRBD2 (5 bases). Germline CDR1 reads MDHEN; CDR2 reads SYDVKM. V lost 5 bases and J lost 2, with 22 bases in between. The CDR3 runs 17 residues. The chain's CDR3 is CASSPMDPGKIPYEQYF. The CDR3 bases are TGTGCCAGCAGTCCTATGGATCCGGGAAAAATCCCCTACGAGCAGTACTTC. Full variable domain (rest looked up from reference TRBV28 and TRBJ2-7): DVKVTQSSRYLVKRTGEKVFLECVQDMDHENMFWYRQDPGLGLRLIYFSYDVKMKEKGDIPEGYSVSREKKERFSLILESASTNQTSMYLCASSPMDPGKIPYEQYFGPGTRLTVT.

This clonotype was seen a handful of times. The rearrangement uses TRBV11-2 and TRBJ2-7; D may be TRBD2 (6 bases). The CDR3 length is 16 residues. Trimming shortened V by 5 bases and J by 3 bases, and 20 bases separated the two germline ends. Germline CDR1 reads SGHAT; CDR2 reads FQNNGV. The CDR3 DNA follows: TGTGCCAGCAGCAAAAAACTAACGGGAGTCTTCTACGAGCAGTACTTC. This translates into CASSKKLTGVFYEQYF.

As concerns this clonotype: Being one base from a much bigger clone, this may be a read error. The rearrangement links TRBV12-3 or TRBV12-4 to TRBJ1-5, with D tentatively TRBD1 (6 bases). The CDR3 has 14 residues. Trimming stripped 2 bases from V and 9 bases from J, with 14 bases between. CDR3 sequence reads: CASSLLQGVRPQHF. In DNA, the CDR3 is TGTGCCAGCAGTTTATTACAGGGTGTTCGGCCCCAGCATTTT.

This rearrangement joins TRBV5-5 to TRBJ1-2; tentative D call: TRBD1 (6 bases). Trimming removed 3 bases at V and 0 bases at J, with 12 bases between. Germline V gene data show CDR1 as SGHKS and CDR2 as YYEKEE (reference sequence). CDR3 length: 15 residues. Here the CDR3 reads CASSSAGETNYGYTF. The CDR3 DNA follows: TGTGCCAGCAGCTCGGCAGGGGAAACTAACTATGGCTACACCTTC.

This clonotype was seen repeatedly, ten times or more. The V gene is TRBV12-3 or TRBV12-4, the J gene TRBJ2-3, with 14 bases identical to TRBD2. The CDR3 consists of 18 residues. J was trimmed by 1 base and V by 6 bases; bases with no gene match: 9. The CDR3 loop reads CASSKRLAGGPGTDTQYF. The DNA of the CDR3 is TGTGCCAGCAGCAAGCGACTAGCGGGGGGGCCGGGCACAGATACGCAGTATTTT.

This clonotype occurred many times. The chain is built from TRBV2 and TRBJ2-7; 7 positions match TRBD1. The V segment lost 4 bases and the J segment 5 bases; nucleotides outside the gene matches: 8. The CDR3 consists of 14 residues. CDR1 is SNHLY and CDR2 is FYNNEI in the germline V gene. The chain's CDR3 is CASSVGGQSHEQYF. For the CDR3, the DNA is TGTGCCAGCAGTGTTGGGGGACAGTCCCACGAGCAGTACTTC.

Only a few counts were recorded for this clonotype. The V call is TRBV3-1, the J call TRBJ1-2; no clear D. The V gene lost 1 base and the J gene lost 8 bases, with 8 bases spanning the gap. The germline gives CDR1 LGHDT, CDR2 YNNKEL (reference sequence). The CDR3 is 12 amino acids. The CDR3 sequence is CASSQAARGYTF. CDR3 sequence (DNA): TGTGCCAGCAGCCAAGCCGCCCGGGGCTACACCTTC.

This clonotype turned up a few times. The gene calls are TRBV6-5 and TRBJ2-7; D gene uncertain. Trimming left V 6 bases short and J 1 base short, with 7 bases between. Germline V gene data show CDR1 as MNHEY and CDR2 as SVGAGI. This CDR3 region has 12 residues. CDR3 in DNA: TGTGCCAGCAGGGGTGTATCCTACGAGCAGTACTTC. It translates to CASRGVSYEQYF.